This T cell receptor (beta chain) was identified during a study of STAT5B mutations in CD4+ large granular lymphocyte leukemia. This CDR3 contains 14 residues. V was clipped by 1 base and J by 1 base, with 7 bases between them. Per the germline V gene, CDR1 is MNHNS and CDR2 is SASEGT. The table came from immunoSEQ multiplex PCR; TCRdb's copy has only in-frame clones and leaves some out. The profile covers 40,000 to 45,000 clones, with approximately 84% appearing a single time and around 0.37% taken by the ten largest. The rearrangement links TRBV6-1 to TRBJ1-1, with unresolved D. The TCR sequence derives from a human donor in good health. Sample: CD4+ T cells from blood buffy coats. The CDR3 loop reads CASSEGRTNTEAFF. The CDR3 coding sequence is TGTGCCAGCAGTGAAGGGCGGACGAACACTGAAGCTTTCTTT.